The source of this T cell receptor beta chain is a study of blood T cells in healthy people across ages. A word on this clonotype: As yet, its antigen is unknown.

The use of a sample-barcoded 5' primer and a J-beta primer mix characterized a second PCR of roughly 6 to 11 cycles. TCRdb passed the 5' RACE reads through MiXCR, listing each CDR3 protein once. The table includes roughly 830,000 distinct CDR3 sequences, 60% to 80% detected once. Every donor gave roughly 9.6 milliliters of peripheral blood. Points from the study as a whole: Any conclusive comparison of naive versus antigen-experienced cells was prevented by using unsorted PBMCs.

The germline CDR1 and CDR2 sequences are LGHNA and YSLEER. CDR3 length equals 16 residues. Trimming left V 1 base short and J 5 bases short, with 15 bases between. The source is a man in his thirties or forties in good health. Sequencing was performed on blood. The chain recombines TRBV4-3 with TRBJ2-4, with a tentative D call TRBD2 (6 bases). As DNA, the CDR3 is TGCGCCAGCAGCCAAGGGGGAGGATGGGGTCAAAACATTCAGTACTTC. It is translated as CASSQGGGWGQNIQYF.